This T cell receptor beta chain was sequenced in a study of vaccination and CD4 T cells after COVID-19. Germline CDR1 and CDR2: MNHNS and SASEGT. The CDR3 loop spans 12 amino acids. Trimming removed 4 bases from V and 5 bases from J, with 8 bases in between. This clonotype is medium-sized. Its specificity is not known. The Oncomine TCR Beta short-read assay was applied to DNA of cultured CD4+ T cells. TCRdb passed the PCR reads through MiXCR, listing each CDR3 protein once. The sample includes more than 12,000 distinct CDR3 sequences, less than 25% of them seen just once. Treatment described: approximately nine-day PBMC culture with coronavirus spike peptide pools or control peptides (ViraFEST assay).

Sample: CD4+ T cells from blood, cultured in vitro, taken before SARS-CoV-2 vaccination. The chain is built from TRBV6-1 and TRBJ1-2; no reliable D call. The TCR sequence derives from a human donor who received a COVID-19 vaccine. As DNA, the CDR3 is TGTGCCAGCAGTGGAACAGCTTATGGCTACACCTTC. Translation: CASSGTAYGYTF.